This TCR beta chain was identified during a study of blood T cell repertoires in COVID-19. Germline CDR1 is DFQATT and CDR2 is SNEGSKA (reference sequence). With 3 bases clipped from V and 9 bases from J, the junction kept 7 bases outside the gene matches. The CDR3 length is 13 residues. The authors' processing: The authors estimated nucleated cell counts from reference gene primer amplification. Here immunoSEQ multiplex PCR was the method, and the copy in TCRdb shows in-frame clones only, minus some. Clone size and the V and J calls come from that table; the DNA yielded D and trimming. This sample has 15,000 to 20,000 clones, with over 75% found just once. There are a few counts of this clone.

This sequence joins TRBV20-1 and TRBJ2-1; TRBD2 aligns across 8 bases. Material for sequencing was peripheral blood. The receptor was isolated from a woman in her sixties or seventies with active COVID-19. The CDR3 spells CSASSGTGSEQFF. For the CDR3, the DNA is TGCAGTGCTAGTAGCGGGACGGGTAGTGAGCAGTTCTTC.